This TCR beta chain was identified during a study of blood T cell repertoires in COVID-19. The wider study: Samples taken during acute and convalescent COVID-19 were collected in the United States, Italy and Spain.

V gave up 8 bases and J gave up 8 bases, with 13 bases separating them. Per germline, CDR1 MDHEN and CDR2 SYDVKM. The CDR3 covers 12 residues. Per the study methods: Scientists estimated how many nucleated cells there were by amplifying reference gene primers. Some clones are missing from TCRdb's copy, which holds only in-frame ones; the method was immunoSEQ multiplex PCR. V and J calls and clone size are given by that table; D and trimming were obtained from the DNA. The repertoire has tens of thousands of clones, around 74% of them found once; the top ten carry roughly 2.6%. The TCR comes from a human donor with acute or convalescent COVID-19. The donor label of this sample is uncertain. Sequenced material: peripheral blood. This chain uses TRBV28 with TRBJ1-3; D not resolved. The CDR3 DNA follows: TGTGCCAGCGCGGGTTCGGCGCACACCATATATTTT. Protein product: CASAGSAHTIYF.